The 5 T cell receptor beta chains below were found in one sample sequenced in a study of T-cell memory formation after mild COVID-19 listed by TCRdb under 2021. The library was made by 5' RACE. The listed sequencing device is Illumina NovaSeq 6000. TCRdb reprocessing: public reads trimmed at Q25 with fastp, clones called with MiXCR, in-frame beta chains kept. When rows share a CDR3 protein, they turn into one entry using the most common DNA and genes. For this sample the table gives under 250,000 distinct CDR3 sequences, of which approximately 15% were detected only once. Together, the top ten hold 2.1% of the sample. Source material: PBMCs or a T cell subset sorted from them (not recorded which). These receptors originate from an adult woman who had mild COVID-19 (a few samples of this study predate the infection). The sample titles of this study are shuffled in the database, so cell type and time point are left out; the donor was told from shared clones.

This clonotype has just a few counts. The gene calls are TRBV20-1 and TRBJ2-3, with D perhaps TRBD2 (6 bases). This CDR3 is built from 14 residues. Germline CDR1 DFQATT, CDR2 SNEGSKA (reference sequence). Trimming removed 3 bases from V and 2 bases from J, with 12 bases in between. The CDR3 sequence is CSASHGSHTDTQYF. For the CDR3, the DNA is TGCAGTGCTAGTCACGGGAGCCACACAGATACGCAGTATTTT.

In its sample, this clonotype was seen many times. The gene calls are TRBV12-3 or TRBV12-4 and TRBJ2-3; weak D call: TRBD2 (6 bases). There are 16 residues in the CDR3. V was shortened by 5 bases and J by 0 bases, with 15 bases between the two germline ends. The CDR3 DNA sequence: TGTGCCAGCAGTCCACCCTTTGGGACTAGCACAGATACGCAGTATTTT. Translation: CASSPPFGTSTDTQYF.

This chain links TRBV3-1 with TRBJ2-5, with 10 positions matching TRBD2. There are 15 residues in the CDR3. Germline loops: CDR1 LGHDT, CDR2 YNNKEL (reference sequence). Unmatched junction bases numbered 3, after V lost 2 bases and J lost 3 bases. In nucleotides, the CDR3 is TGTGCCAGCAGCCAAAGCGGGGGGGCCAAAGAGACCCAGTACTTC. Translation gives CASSQSGGAKETQYF.

This clonotype was found many times. CDR3 sequence (DNA): TGTGCCAGCAGTCGGACTATATCCAGTCGGGAGACCCAGTACTTC. Encoded protein: CASSRTISSRETQYF. The gene calls are TRBV7-2 and TRBJ2-5, with a possible D match to TRBD2 (6 bases). Germline V CDR1 and CDR2: SGHTA, FQGNSA. The CDR3 contains 15 residues. The V end lost 6 bases, the J end lost 5 bases, and 19 bases lay between the germline ends.

The genes are TRBV11-2 and TRBJ1-3; TRBD1 might be the D (5 bases). V was shortened by 4 bases and J by 1 base, with 17 bases between the two germline ends. From germline, CDR1 is SGHAT and CDR2 FQNNGV. The CDR3 runs 17 residues. CDR3 residues: CASSSTLRVSSGNTIYF. The DNA of the CDR3 is TGTGCCAGCAGCTCCACCCTCAGGGTTTCTTCTGGAAACACCATATATTTT.